This T cell receptor beta chain was documented in a study of blood T cell repertoires in COVID-19 (TCRdb year 2020). Notes on the research overall: Samples from collaborators originated in the United States, Italy and Spain and spanned both the acute and convalescent phases of COVID-19. The material from the prospective study consisted of cDNA or gDNA derived from T cells, B-cell-depleted T cells, or PBMCs. Subjects who had been exposed to COVID-19, were actively infected with it, or had recovered from it provided the deeply sampled blood TCRbeta repertoires that made up the dataset. The repertoires were released in a freely available public database intended as a resource for research on the immune response to SARS-CoV-2. Samples were obtained from the ongoing ImmuneRACE study (first 160 participants) and from 1,254 subjects provided by 6 global collaborators. Nearly every sample came with metadata listing a de-identified subject ID, COVID-19 status, age in years and sex. Where available, HLA class I and class II types were obtained from metadata supplied by the sample provider rather than from assay-based typing.

Broader findings and caveats from the paper: The amount of clinical and demographic metadata varied by source and participant and was provided uncurated.

The immunoSEQ Assay, a bias-controlled multiplex PCR, was used to amplify TCRbeta CDR3 regions from genomic DNA. The paper's processing steps were these. The number of nucleated cells in each sample was estimated by amplification of reference gene primers within the assay. To quantify the absolute abundance of each unique TCRbeta CDR3 rearrangement, sequence reads were collapsed and filtered. For each sample, productive Simpson clonality was calculated as the square root of Simpson's diversity index over productive rearrangements. Not all clones reach the TCRdb copy of this immuneACCESS table, which keeps in-frame sequences only. Checked studies attribute under half of the gap to unresolved V genes and leave the rest unexplained. Clonal size and the V and J genes are those of that table, whereas D and trimming came from the DNA. The sample contains 200,000 to 250,000 clones, around nine tenths of them found a single time. Clones ranked in the top ten supply about 5% of the sample.

Each collaborating institution followed its own protocols to collect whole blood in K2EDTA tubes. For TCRbeta analysis, collaborators shipped samples as frozen whole blood, isolated PBMCs, or DNA extracted from either of those sample types. A word on this clone: This clone's antigen is unknown. Base qualities are not at hand, and no much larger clone is one base apart.

Trimming costs V 1 base and J 5 bases, and their ends lie 12 bases apart. For CDR1 and CDR2, the germline V gene (reference sequence) lists GTSNPN and SVGIG. The CDR3 goes from the cysteine to the phenylalanine over 14 residues. Of all the DNA, just the CDR3 is kept, 42 bases in frame from base 1. The sequence was collected from a woman aged 40 to 49 with acute or convalescent COVID-19. The sample was peripheral blood. Rearrangement joined TRBV30 to TRBJ1-5; the D gene cannot be resolved reliably. In nucleotides, the sequence is TGTGCCTGGAGTGGAGATGATAGTGATCAGCCCCAGCATTTT. This sequence encodes CAWSGDDSDQPQHF.